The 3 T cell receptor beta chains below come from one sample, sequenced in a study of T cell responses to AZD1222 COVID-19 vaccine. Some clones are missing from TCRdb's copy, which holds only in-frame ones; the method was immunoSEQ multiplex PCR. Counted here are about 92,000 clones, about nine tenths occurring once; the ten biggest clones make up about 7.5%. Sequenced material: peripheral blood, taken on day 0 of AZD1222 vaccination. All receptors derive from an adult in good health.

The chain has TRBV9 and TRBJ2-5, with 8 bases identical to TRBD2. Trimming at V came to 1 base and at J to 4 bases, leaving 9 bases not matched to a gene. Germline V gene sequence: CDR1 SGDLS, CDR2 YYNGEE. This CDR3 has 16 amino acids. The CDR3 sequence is CASSVPRAGERETQYF. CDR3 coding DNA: TGTGCCAGCAGCGTACCAAGAGCGGGGGAAAGAGAGACCCAGTACTTC.

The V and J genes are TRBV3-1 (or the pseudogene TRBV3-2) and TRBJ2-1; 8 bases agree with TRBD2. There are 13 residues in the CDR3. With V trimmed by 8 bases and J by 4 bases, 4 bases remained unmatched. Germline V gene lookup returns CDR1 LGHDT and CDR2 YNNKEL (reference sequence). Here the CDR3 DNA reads TGTGCCAGCCGCCCGGGGGGGTACAATGAGCAGTTCTTC. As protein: CASRPGGYNEQFF.

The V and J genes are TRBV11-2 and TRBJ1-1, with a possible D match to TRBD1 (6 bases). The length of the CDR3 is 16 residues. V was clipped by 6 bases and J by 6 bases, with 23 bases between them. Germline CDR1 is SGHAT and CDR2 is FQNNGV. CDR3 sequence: CASRLGAGGFGPEAFF. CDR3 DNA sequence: TGTGCCAGCAGGCTGGGGGCGGGTGGTTTCGGCCCTGAAGCTTTCTTT.